The rows below give T cell receptor beta chains drawn from one sample of a study of cytotoxic CD8 clonotypes in ibrutinib-treated CLL. Method: immunoSEQ multiplex PCR; TCRdb's copy keeps in-frame clones and lacks some. The data contain 110,000 to 150,000 clones, about 76% of them seen just once; the ten biggest clones take up just over 5%. The source was PBMCs, collected after 24 months of ibrutinib treatment. Receptors originate from a human donor with chronic lymphocytic leukemia. CDR3s include the opening cysteine and the closing phenylalanine or tryptophan. The D gene is left open where the match is weak. Expanded clones are given a class, and other clones once, few, many or no size at all.

clone size: .
V gene: TRBV7-3
D gene: .
J gene: TRBJ2-3
CDR3 DNA: TGTGCCAGCAGCTTGGTGGCTGGTACGCAGTATTTT
CDR3 protein: CASSLVAGTQYF

clone size: .
V gene: TRBV19
D gene: .
J gene: TRBJ1-6
CDR3 DNA: TGTGCCAGTACCCCCCGTGGCAGGGGAGATTCACCCCTCCACTTT
CDR3 protein: CASTPRGRGDSPLHF

clone size: few
V gene: TRBV28
D gene: .
J gene: TRBJ1-1
CDR3 DNA: TGTGCCAGCATGACGGCGCCGGGGACTGAAGCTTTCTTT
CDR3 protein: CASMTAPGTEAFF

clone size: .
V gene: TRBV5-1
D gene: .
J gene: TRBJ1-1
CDR3 DNA: TGCGCCAGCAGCCGAACATGGGACACTGAAGCTTTCTTT
CDR3 protein: CASSRTWDTEAFF

clone size: .
V gene: TRBV28
D gene: .
J gene: TRBJ1-2
CDR3 DNA: TGTGCCAGCAGGCCCCCCCCAGGGGACTATGGCTACACCTTC
CDR3 protein: CASRPPPGDYGYTF

clone size: few
V gene: TRBV9
D gene: .
J gene: TRBJ2-3
CDR3 DNA: TGTGCCAGCAGCGTTGCGGGGTCGGGAGATACGCAGTATTTT
CDR3 protein: CASSVAGSGDTQYF

clone size: .
V gene: TRBV11-2
D gene: .
J gene: TRBJ2-1
CDR3 DNA: TGTGCCAGCAGCTTAGGGGGGGGCTCCCACAATGAGCAGTTCTTC
CDR3 protein: CASSLGGGSHNEQFF

clone size: .
V gene: TRBV5-6
D gene: .
J gene: TRBJ1-2
CDR3 DNA: TGTGCCAGCAGCATACGGGACCGCCTGGGGGGCTACACCTTC
CDR3 protein: CASSIRDRLGGYTF

clone size: .
V gene: TRBV5-1
D gene: .
J gene: TRBJ1-1
CDR3 DNA: TGCGCCAGCAGCCCGGACATTCTCTACACTGAAGCTTTCTTT
CDR3 protein: CASSPDILYTEAFF

clone size: .
V gene: TRBV10-3
D gene: TRBD1
J gene: TRBJ1-2
CDR3 DNA: TGTGCCATCAGTGAGCACGTCGGGACAGCCTATGGCTACACCTTC
CDR3 protein: CAISEHVGTAYGYTF

clone size: .
V gene: TRBV7-7
D gene: .
J gene: TRBJ2-7
CDR3 DNA: TGTGCCAGCAGCTTAGTGGAGGGATCCGAGCAGTACTTC
CDR3 protein: CASSLVEGSEQYF

clone size: many
V gene: TRBV18
D gene: TRBD2
J gene: TRBJ2-1
CDR3 DNA: TGTGCCAGCTCACCGGGACTAGCGGGAGGGTATGAGCAGTTCTTC
CDR3 protein: CASSPGLAGGYEQFF

clone size: .
V gene: TRBV5-1
D gene: TRBD2
J gene: TRBJ2-1
CDR3 DNA: TGCGCCAGCAGCTTCCTAGCGGGAGCAGCGGGGAATGAGCAGTTCTTC
CDR3 protein: CASSFLAGAAGNEQFF

clone size: .
V gene: TRBV29-1
D gene: .
J gene: TRBJ1-4
CDR3 DNA: TGCAGCGTTCGTATGGGACTGCTTAATGAAAAACTGTTTTTT
CDR3 protein: CSVRMGLLNEKLFF

clone size: .
V gene: TRBV7-9
D gene: .
J gene: TRBJ1-1
CDR3 DNA: TGTGCCAGCAGCGCAAGGGGGGGAATGGCTGAAGCTTTCTTT
CDR3 protein: CASSARGGMAEAFF

clone size: .
V gene: TRBV18
D gene: .
J gene: TRBJ1-1
CDR3 DNA: TGTGCCAGCTCACCCTATCCAGAGGCTGAAGCTTTCTTT
CDR3 protein: CASSPYPEAEAFF

clone size: .
V gene: TRBV6-5
D gene: .
J gene: TRBJ2-5
CDR3 DNA: TGTGCCAGCAGTTATGCGGTCCGGCGGGAGACCCAGTACTTC
CDR3 protein: CASSYAVRRETQYF

clone size: .
V gene: TRBV7-2
D gene: .
J gene: TRBJ2-5
CDR3 DNA: TGTGCCAGCAGCTTAGCGGGAGGGGGGGAGACCCAGTACTTC
CDR3 protein: CASSLAGGGETQYF

clone size: .
V gene: TRBV6-6
D gene: .
J gene: TRBJ2-3
CDR3 DNA: TGTGCCAGCAGTAGCACAGATACGCAGTATTTT
CDR3 protein: CASSSTDTQYF

clone size: .
V gene: TRBV28
D gene: .
J gene: TRBJ1-1
CDR3 DNA: TGTGCCAGCAGTTTACCCCGCCCACTCTCGGGGAACACTGAAGCTTTCTTT
CDR3 protein: CASSLPRPLSGNTEAFF

clone size: once
V gene: TRBV7-9
D gene: TRBD1
J gene: TRBJ2-1
CDR3 DNA: TGTGCCAGCAGCCCCCGGACAGGGGGCAAGGATGAGCAGTTCTTC
CDR3 protein: CASSPRTGGKDEQFF

clone size: once
V gene: TRBV6-6
D gene: .
J gene: TRBJ1-2
CDR3 DNA: TGTGCCAGCAACTTAGGAAGTTTCGGGGGCTACACCTTC
CDR3 protein: CASNLGSFGGYTF

clone size: .
V gene: TRBV4-1
D gene: .
J gene: TRBJ2-7
CDR3 DNA: TGCGCCAGCAGCCAAGATGTCGGGGTCGGGAGTTCTTTTCCCTACGAGCAGTACTTC
CDR3 protein: CASSQDVGVGSSFPYEQYF

clone size: .
V gene: TRBV18
D gene: .
J gene: TRBJ2-4
CDR3 DNA: TGTGCCAGCTCACCACCGAGAGGGCAGGGAAAAAACATTCAGTACTTC
CDR3 protein: CASSPPRGQGKNIQYF

clone size: once
V gene: TRBV28
D gene: .
J gene: TRBJ2-6
CDR3 DNA: TGTGCCAGCAGTCCCATGTCTGACTCTGGGGCCAACGTCCTGACTTTC
CDR3 protein: CASSPMSDSGANVLTF

clone size: .
V gene: TRBV2
D gene: .
J gene: TRBJ1-5
CDR3 DNA: TGTGCCAGCAGCCGGGACGGGGGGAAGCCCCAGCATTTT
CDR3 protein: CASSRDGGKPQHF

clone size: few
V gene: TRBV4-3
D gene: TRBD2
J gene: TRBJ2-7
CDR3 DNA: TGCGCCAGCAGCCAAGTCGCGGGGGGAGCCTACGAGCAGTACTTC
CDR3 protein: CASSQVAGGAYEQYF

clone size: .
V gene: TRBV4-3
D gene: TRBD2
J gene: TRBJ2-2
CDR3 DNA: TGCGCCAGCAGCCACGATCGGGAGGCCGCGGGTACCGGGGAGCTGTTTTTT
CDR3 protein: CASSHDREAAGTGELFF

clone size: .
V gene: TRBV10-3
D gene: .
J gene: TRBJ2-2
CDR3 DNA: TGTGCCATCAGTGAGGGCACGAACACCGGGGAGCTGTTTTTT
CDR3 protein: CAISEGTNTGELFF

clone size: few
V gene: TRBV29-1
D gene: .
J gene: TRBJ1-2
CDR3 DNA: TGCAGCGCCGAAGACCAGAGGGTCCTGGGCTACACCTTC
CDR3 protein: CSAEDQRVLGYTF

clone size: once
V gene: TRBV28
D gene: .
J gene: TRBJ1-1
CDR3 DNA: TGTGCCAGCAGTAGGCTCACTGAAGCTTTCTTT
CDR3 protein: CASSRLTEAFF

clone size: .
V gene: TRBV9
D gene: .
J gene: TRBJ1-4
CDR3 DNA: TGTGCCAGCAGCGTAGTGGGGGACCCGAGGGGGGAACTGTTTTTT
CDR3 protein: CASSVVGDPRGELFF

clone size: .
V gene: TRBV30
D gene: .
J gene: TRBJ1-3
CDR3 DNA: TGTGCCTGGAGTGTAGGGGGGGCTGGAAACACCATATATTTT
CDR3 protein: CAWSVGGAGNTIYF

clone size: .
V gene: TRBV27
D gene: TRBD2
J gene: TRBJ2-1
CDR3 DNA: TGTGCCAGCAGCCCCTTGGTTCTAGCGGGTGAGCAGTTCTTC
CDR3 protein: CASSPLVLAGEQFF

clone size: few
V gene: TRBV7-9
D gene: .
J gene: TRBJ2-6
CDR3 DNA: TGTGCCAGCAGCGAGACAGTCCACTCTGTGGGGGCCAACGTCCTGACTTTC
CDR3 protein: CASSETVHSVGANVLTF

clone size: .
V gene: TRBV10-3
D gene: .
J gene: TRBJ2-1
CDR3 DNA: TGTGCCATCGGCGGGAACTCCTACAATGAGCAGTTCTTC
CDR3 protein: CAIGGNSYNEQFF

clone size: .
V gene: TRBV9
D gene: TRBD2
J gene: TRBJ2-7
CDR3 DNA: TGTGCCAGCAGCGTAGGCCCAGCGGGATACGAGCAGTACTTC
CDR3 protein: CASSVGPAGYEQYF

clone size: .
V gene: TRBV6-5
D gene: .
J gene: TRBJ1-2
CDR3 DNA: TGTGCCAGCACCCGGGGAGGGGCCTATGGCTACACCTTC
CDR3 protein: CASTRGGAYGYTF

clone size: .
V gene: TRBV7-3
D gene: .
J gene: TRBJ2-1
CDR3 DNA: TGTGCCAGCAGCTTAAGGGGGCTAGTTGAGCAGTTCTTC
CDR3 protein: CASSLRGLVEQFF

clone size: .
V gene: TRBV11-2
D gene: .
J gene: TRBJ1-1
CDR3 DNA: TGTGCCAGCAGCTTAGGGCACACTGAAGCTTTCTTT
CDR3 protein: CASSLGHTEAFF

clone size: .
V gene: TRBV29-1
D gene: .
J gene: TRBJ1-5
CDR3 DNA: TGCAGCGTCCCCGGAGGGGGGGGGAGCAATCAGCCCCAGCATTTT
CDR3 protein: CSVPGGGGSNQPQHF

clone size: .
V gene: TRBV30
D gene: .
J gene: TRBJ2-5
CDR3 DNA: TGTGCCTGGAGTGTGGGCAGGGCCCAAGAGACCCAGTACTTC
CDR3 protein: CAWSVGRAQETQYF

clone size: .
V gene: TRBV7-2
D gene: .
J gene: TRBJ2-5
CDR3 DNA: TGTGCCAGCACCGGAGGCAGGGGAGAGGAGACCCAGTACTTC
CDR3 protein: CASTGGRGEETQYF

clone size: .
V gene: TRBV5-1
D gene: .
J gene: TRBJ2-5
CDR3 DNA: TGCGCCAGCAGCTTGGGGGTGACAGGAGGGGAGACCCAGTACTTC
CDR3 protein: CASSLGVTGGETQYF

clone size: .
V gene: TRBV7-7
D gene: .
J gene: TRBJ2-7
CDR3 DNA: TGTGCCAGCAGCTTAGGCCCCGCCGTCTACGAGCAGTACTTC
CDR3 protein: CASSLGPAVYEQYF